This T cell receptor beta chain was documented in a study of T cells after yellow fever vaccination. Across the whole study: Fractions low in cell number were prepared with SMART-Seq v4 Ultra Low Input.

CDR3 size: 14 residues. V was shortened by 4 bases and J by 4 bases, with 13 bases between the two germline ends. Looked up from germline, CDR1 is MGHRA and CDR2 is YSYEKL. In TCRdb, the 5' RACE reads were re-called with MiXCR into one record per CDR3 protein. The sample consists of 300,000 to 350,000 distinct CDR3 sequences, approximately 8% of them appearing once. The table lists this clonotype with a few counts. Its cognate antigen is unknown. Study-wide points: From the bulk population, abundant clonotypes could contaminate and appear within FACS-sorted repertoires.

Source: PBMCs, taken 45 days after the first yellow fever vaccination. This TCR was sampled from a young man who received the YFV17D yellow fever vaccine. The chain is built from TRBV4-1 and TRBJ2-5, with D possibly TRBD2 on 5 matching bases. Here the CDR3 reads CASSRVEGGETQYF. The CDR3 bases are TGCGCCAGCAGCCGCGTAGAGGGCGGAGAGACCCAGTACTTC.